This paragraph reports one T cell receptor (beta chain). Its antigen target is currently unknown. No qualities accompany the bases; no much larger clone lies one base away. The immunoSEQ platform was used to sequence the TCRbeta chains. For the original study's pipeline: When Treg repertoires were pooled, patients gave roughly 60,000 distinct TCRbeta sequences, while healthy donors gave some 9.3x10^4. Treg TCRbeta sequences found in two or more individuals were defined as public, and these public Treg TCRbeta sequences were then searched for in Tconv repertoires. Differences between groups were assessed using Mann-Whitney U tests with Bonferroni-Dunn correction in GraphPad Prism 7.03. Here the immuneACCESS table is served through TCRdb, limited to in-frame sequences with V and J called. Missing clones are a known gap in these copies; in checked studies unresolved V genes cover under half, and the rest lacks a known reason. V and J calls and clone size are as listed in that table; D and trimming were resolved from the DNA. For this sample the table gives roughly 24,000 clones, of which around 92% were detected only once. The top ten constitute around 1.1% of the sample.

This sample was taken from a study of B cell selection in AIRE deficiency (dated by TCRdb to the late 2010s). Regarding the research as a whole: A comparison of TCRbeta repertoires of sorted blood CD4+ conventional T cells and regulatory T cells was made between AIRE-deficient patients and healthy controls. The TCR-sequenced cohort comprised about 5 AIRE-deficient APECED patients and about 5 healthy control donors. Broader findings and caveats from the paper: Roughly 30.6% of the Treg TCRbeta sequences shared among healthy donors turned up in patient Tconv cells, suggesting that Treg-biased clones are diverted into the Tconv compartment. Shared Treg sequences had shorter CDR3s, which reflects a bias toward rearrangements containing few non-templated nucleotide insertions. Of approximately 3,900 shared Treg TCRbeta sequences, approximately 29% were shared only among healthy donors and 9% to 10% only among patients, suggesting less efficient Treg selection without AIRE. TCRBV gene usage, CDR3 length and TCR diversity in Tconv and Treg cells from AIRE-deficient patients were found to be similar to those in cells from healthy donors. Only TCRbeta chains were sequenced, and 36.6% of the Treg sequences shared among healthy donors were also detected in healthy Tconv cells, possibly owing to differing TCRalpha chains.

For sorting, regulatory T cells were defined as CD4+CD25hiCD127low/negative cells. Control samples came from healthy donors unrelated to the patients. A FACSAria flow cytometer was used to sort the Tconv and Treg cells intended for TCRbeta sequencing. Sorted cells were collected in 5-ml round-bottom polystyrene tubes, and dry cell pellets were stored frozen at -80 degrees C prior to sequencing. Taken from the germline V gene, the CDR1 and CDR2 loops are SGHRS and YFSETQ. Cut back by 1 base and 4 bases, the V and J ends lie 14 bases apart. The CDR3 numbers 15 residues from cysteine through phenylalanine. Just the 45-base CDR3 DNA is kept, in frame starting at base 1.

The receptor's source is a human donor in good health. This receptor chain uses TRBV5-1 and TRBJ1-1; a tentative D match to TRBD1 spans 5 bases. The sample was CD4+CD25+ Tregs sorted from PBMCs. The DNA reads TGCGCCAGCAGCTTGTTGGTGGGGCGGGGCACTGAAGCTTTCTTT. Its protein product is CASSLLVGRGTEAFF. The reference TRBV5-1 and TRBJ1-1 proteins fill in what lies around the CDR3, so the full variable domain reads KAGVTQTPRYLIKTRGQQVTLSCSPISGHRSVSWYQQTPGQGLQFLFEYFSETQRNKGNFPGRFSGRQFSNSRSEMNVSTLELGDSALYLCASSLLVGRGTEAFFGQGTRLTVV.